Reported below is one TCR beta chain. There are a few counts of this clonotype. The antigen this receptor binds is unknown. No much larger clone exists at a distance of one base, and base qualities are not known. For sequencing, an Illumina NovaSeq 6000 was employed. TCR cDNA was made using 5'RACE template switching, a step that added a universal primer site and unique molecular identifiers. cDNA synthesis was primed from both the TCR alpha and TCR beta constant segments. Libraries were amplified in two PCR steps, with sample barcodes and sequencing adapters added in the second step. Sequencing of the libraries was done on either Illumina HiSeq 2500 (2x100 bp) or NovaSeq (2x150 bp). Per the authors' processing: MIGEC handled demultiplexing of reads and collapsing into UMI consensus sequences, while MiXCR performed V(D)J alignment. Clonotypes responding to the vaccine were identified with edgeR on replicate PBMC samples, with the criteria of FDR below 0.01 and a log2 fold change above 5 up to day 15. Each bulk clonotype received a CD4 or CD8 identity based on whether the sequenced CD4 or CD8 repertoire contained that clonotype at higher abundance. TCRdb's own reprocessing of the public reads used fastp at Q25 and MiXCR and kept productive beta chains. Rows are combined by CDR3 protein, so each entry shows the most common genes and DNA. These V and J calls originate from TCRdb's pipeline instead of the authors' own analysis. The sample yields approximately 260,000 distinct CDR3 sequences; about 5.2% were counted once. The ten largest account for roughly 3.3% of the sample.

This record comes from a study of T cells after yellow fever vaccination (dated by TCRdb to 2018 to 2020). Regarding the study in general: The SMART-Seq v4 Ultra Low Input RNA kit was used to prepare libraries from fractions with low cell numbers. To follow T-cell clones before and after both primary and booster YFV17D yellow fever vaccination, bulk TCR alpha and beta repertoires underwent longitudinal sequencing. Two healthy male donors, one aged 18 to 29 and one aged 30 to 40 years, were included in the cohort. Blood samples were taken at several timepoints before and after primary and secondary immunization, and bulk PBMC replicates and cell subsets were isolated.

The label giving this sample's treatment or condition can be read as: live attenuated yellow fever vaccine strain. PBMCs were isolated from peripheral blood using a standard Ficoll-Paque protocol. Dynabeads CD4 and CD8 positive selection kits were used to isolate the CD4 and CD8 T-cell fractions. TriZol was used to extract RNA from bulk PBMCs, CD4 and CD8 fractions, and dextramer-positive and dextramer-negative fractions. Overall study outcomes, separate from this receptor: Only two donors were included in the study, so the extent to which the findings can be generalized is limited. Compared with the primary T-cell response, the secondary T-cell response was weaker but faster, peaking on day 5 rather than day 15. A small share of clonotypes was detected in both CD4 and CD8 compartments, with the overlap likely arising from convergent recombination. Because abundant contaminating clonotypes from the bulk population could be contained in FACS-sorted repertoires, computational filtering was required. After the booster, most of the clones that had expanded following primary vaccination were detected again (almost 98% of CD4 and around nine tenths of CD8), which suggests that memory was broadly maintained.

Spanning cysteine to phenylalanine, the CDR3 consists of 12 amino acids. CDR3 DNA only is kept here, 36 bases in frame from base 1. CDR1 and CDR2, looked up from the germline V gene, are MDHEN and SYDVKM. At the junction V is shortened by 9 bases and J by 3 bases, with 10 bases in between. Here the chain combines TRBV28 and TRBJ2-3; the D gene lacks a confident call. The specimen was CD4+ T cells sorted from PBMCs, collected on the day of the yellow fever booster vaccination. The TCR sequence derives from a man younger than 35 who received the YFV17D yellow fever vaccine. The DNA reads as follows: TGTGCCAGTAGTAGGTTGACAGATACGCAGTATTTT. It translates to CASSRLTDTQYF.